The 17 T cell receptor beta chains below come from one sample, sequenced in a study of breast tumors, draining lymph nodes, adjacent tissues. TCRdb called the multiplex PCR reads again in MiXCR, with one record for every CDR3 protein. The repertoire has 15,000 to 20,000 distinct CDR3 sequences, 45% of them found once; the top ten carry approximately 12%. The sequencing input was tumor-adjacent breast tissue. All receptors come from a female donor with breast cancer. Some clones in this sample may be carry-over from other donors' samples.

This clonotype counts as medium-sized. The rearrangement links TRBV7-8 to TRBJ2-7, with D unresolved. V lost 0 bases, J lost 3 bases, and 9 bases lay in between. The CDR3 sequence is 14 residues long. Germline loops: CDR1 SGHVS, CDR2 FQNEAQ. CDR3 nucleotides: TGTGCCAGCAGCTTAGCGGGAACACACTACGAGCAGTACTTC. As protein: CASSLAGTHYEQYF.

This clonotype has only one observation. V gene TRBV20-1 combines with J gene TRBJ2-1, with unresolved D. V was cut by 6 bases and J by 4 bases, with 10 bases left in between. Germline CDR1 is DFQATT and CDR2 is SNEGSKA (reference sequence). The CDR3 loop spans 12 amino acids. CDR3 sequence (DNA): TGCAGTGCATGGGGTTGGTACAATGAGCAGTTCTTC. Protein: CSAWGWYNEQFF.

In regard to this clonotype: Just one base apart from a much larger clone, this may be a read error. The chain joins TRBV7-8 to TRBJ2-6, with D perhaps TRBD1 or TRBD2 (5 bases each). The CDR3 has 15 amino acids. Per germline, CDR1 SGHVS and CDR2 FQNEAQ. The CDR3 coding sequence is TGTGCCAGCAGCCCCACTAGGGCTGGGACCAACGTCCTGCCTTTC. Translation: CASSPTRAGTNVLPF.

The chain links TRBV20-1 to TRBJ2-7; TRBD2 matches at 7 bases. CDR3 length equals 15 residues. V trimming: 6 bases; J trimming: 2 bases; junction bases outside the gene matches: 13. Per the germline V gene, CDR1 is DFQATT and CDR2 is SNEGSKA (reference sequence). The CDR3 sequence is CSASSPVGGTYEQYF. The DNA for the CDR3 is TGCAGTGCCAGCAGCCCCGTGGGGGGGACCTACGAGCAGTACTTC.

This clonotype came up many times. J is TRBJ1-2 and V is TRBV6-5, with unresolved D. Germline V gene lookup returns CDR1 MNHEY and CDR2 SVGAGI. CDR3 size: 13 residues. V was pared by 5 bases and J by 2 bases, with 9 bases between. This chain's CDR3 is CASSLSGNYGYTF. DNA for the CDR3: TGTGCCAGCAGTCTTTCGGGGAACTATGGCTACACCTTC.

Only a few counts were recorded for this clonotype. The genes are TRBV2 and TRBJ2-7, with TRBD2 matching over 11 bases. V shed 5 bases and J 5 bases; nucleotides not matched to a gene: 2. Germline assignment: CDR1 SNHLY and CDR2 FYNNEI. The CDR3 is 13 residues long. DNA of the CDR3: TGTGCCAGCAGTCTAGCGGGAGGTAACGAGCAGTACTTC. This gives the protein CASSLAGGNEQYF.

The chain combines TRBV6-4 with TRBJ2-1, with unresolved D. CDR1 and CDR2 from the germline V gene are MRHNA and SNTAGT. The CDR3 length is 13 residues. V was cut by 0 bases and J by 7 bases, with 7 bases left in between. The CDR3 sequence is CASSDSELNEQFF. As DNA, the CDR3 is TGTGCCAGCAGTGACTCCGAGCTGAATGAGCAGTTCTTC.

This clonotype has ten or more counts. V usage is TRBV4-3 and J usage is TRBJ2-3, with 7 bases that match TRBD1. Unmatched junction bases numbered 3, after V lost 4 bases and J lost 5 bases. Germline CDR1 is LGHNA and CDR2 is YSLEER. This CDR3 comprises 13 residues. CDR3 in amino acids: CASSLRQGDTQYF. The CDR3 DNA sequence: TGCGCCAGCAGCCTTCGACAGGGAGATACGCAGTATTTT.

In this sample, this clonotype turned up many times. Being one base from a much bigger clone, this may be a read error. CDR3 region: CASSPRGASGETPRELFF. The CDR3 DNA is TGTGCCAGCAGCCCCCGGGGGGCGTCTGGGGAAACACCGAGGGAGCTGTTTTTT. This chain links TRBV5-5 with TRBJ2-2; D is perhaps TRBD2 (7 bases). There are 18 residues in the CDR3. Germline values: CDR1 SGHKS, CDR2 YYEKEE (reference sequence). The V gene lost 4 bases and the J gene lost 9 bases, with 28 bases spanning the gap.

This clonotype was counted many times. The chain employs TRBV20-1 and TRBJ1-5; 10 bases fit TRBD1. Germline CDR1 reads DFQATT; CDR2 reads SNEGSKA (reference sequence). This CDR3 region has 16 residues. After removal of 0 bases from V and 6 bases from J, the junction contained 8 bases not matched to a gene. This CDR3 reads CSAREYGTGDGQPQHF. In nucleotides, the CDR3 is TGCAGTGCTAGAGAGTACGGGACAGGGGATGGTCAGCCCCAGCATTTT.

This clonotype occurred many times. The chain links TRBV6-2 or TRBV6-3 to TRBJ2-1; D remains ambiguous. Trimming pared 5 bases from V and 6 bases from J, leaving 17 bases between. The CDR3 sequence is 15 residues long. Germline V CDR1 and CDR2: MNHEY, SVGEGT. CDR3 nucleotides: TGTGCCAGCAGTCCTGTCGGAATTTTCGGCAATGAGCAGTTCTTC. This translates into CASSPVGIFGNEQFF.

At least ten counts were recorded for this clonotype. Given a much more abundant clone one base away, this may be a read error. V and J are TRBV20-1 and TRBJ1-5; perhaps TRBD1 as D (5 bases). Per germline, CDR1 DFQATT and CDR2 SNEGSKA (reference sequence). The CDR3 is made up of 12 amino acids. DNA of the CDR3: TGCAGTGCTAGAAAAGGGGTTCAGCCCCCGCATTTT. It codes for CSARKGVQPPHF.

This clonotype came up many times. The junction differs from germline at one of its ends, possibly a read error. This rearrangement joins TRBV6-5 to TRBJ2-5; 7 bases are a match to TRBD1. The CDR3 covers 15 residues. Germline CDR1 and CDR2: MNHEY and SVGAGI. CDR3 protein: CASSHSRQGGETQYF. In DNA form, the CDR3 reads TGTGCCAGCAGTCACTCGCGACAGGGTGGAGAGACCCAGTACTTC.

V gene TRBV20-1 combines with J gene TRBJ1-5, with a possible D match to TRBD1 (6 bases). The CDR3 totals 15 residues. Germline V gives CDR1 DFQATT, CDR2 SNEGSKA (reference sequence). Trimming took 5 bases from V and 6 from J, leaving 20 bases between them. In DNA form, the CDR3 reads TGCAGTGCTCTTCGCGACAGGTCCGGGAGTCAGCCCCAGCATTTT. This translates into CSALRDRSGSQPQHF.

This clonotype showed up many times. The chain employs TRBV18 and TRBJ2-5; TRBD2 matches 7 bases. The J segment lost 5 bases and the V segment lost 3 bases, leaving 6 bases of the junction unmatched. CDR1 and CDR2 (germline): KGHSH, LQKENI. CDR3 length equals 14 residues. CDR3 nucleotides: TGTGCCAGCTCACCCGGCGGGGGAACGGAGACCCAGTACTTC. This translates into CASSPGGGTETQYF.

The sample holds many counts of this clonotype. The chain couples TRBV6-6 to TRBJ1-5; 8 bases are shared with TRBD1. Looked up from germline, CDR1 is MNHNY and CDR2 is SVGAGI (reference sequence). The V segment lost 5 bases and the J segment 4 bases; nucleotides outside the gene matches: 10. This CDR3 has 16 residues. CDR3: CASSKAQGAGNQPQHF. CDR3 DNA sequence: TGTGCCAGCAGTAAAGCCCAGGGGGCGGGGAATCAGCCCCAGCATTTT.

The chain carries TRBV4-2 and TRBJ1-4; D is possibly TRBD1 (5 bases). Deletions cut 0 bases from V and 6 bases from J, with 14 bases between. CDR1 is LGHNA, CDR2 YNFKEQ, per germline. The CDR3 length is 16 residues. CDR3 region: CASSQERRGADEKLFF. As DNA, the CDR3 is TGTGCCAGCAGCCAAGAAAGGCGTGGGGCGGATGAAAAACTGTTTTTT.